The sequence of this TCR beta chain was determined in a study of human T cells and chemical hapten exposure. Study context: Minor volume differences among pooled libraries chiefly drove per-sample TCR yield variation. Overall study findings and caveats: TCRs whose frequency exceeded 1 in 1000 remained the same following DPC sensitization.

CDR3 size: 10 residues. V dropped 8 bases and J dropped 12 bases, with 14 bases sitting between them. Germline V CDR1 and CDR2: MNHEY, SMNVEV (reference sequence). Worth noting for this clonotype: Its target is unknown.

What the library attached to individual cDNA molecules were unique molecular identifiers. TCRdb itself ran the RACE reads through MiXCR, one entry per CDR3 protein. The repertoire has some 65,000 distinct CDR3 sequences, roughly 6.1% of them found once; the top ten carry 3.4%. The time point was: healthy volunteer bleed at 6 weeks. The template was total RNA from unfractionated whole blood. V usage is TRBV27 and J usage is TRBJ2-7; D remains unclear. Sequences were obtained from whole blood. The source is a female donor in good health. Some clones in this sample may be carry-over from other donors' samples. The CDR3 sequence is CASRAPPRYF. In DNA form, the CDR3 reads TGTGCCAGCCGAGCTCCTCCCCGGTACTTC.